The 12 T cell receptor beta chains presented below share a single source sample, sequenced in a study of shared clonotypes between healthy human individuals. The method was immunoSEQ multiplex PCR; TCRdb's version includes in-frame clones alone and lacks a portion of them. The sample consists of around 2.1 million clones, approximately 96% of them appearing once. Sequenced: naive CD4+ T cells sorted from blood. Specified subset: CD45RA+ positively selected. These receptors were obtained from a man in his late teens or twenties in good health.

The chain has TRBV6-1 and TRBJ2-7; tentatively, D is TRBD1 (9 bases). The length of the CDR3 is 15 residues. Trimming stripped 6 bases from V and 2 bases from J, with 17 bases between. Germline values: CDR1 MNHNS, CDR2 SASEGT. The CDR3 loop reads CASSRGGQGTYEQYF. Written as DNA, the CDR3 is TGTGCCAGCAGCCGGGGGGGACAGGGAACCTACGAGCAGTACTTC.

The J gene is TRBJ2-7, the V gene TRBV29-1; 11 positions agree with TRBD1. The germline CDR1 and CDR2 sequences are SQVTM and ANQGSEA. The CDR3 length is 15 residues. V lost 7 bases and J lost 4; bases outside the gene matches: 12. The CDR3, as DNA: TGCAGCGCAACAAAATCCGGGACAGGGGGATACGAGCAGTACTTC. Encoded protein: CSATKSGTGGYEQYF.

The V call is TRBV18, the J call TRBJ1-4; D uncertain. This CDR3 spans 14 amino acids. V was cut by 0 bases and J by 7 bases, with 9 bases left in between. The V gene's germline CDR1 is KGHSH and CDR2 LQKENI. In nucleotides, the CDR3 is TGTGCCAGCTCACCACCCCCTGTGCGTGAAAAACTGTTTTTT. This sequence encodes CASSPPPVREKLFF.

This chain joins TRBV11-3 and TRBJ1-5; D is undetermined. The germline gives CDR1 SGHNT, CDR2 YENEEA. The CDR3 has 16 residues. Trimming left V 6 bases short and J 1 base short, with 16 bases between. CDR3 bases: TGTGCCAGCAGAAAGAGGATAACAGTGAGCAATCAGCCCCAGCATTTT. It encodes CASRKRITVSNQPQHF.

CDR3 residues: CAWQPGRGDQPQHF. Here the CDR3 DNA reads TGTGCCTGGCAACCCGGGCGGGGAGACCAGCCCCAGCATTTT. V is TRBV30 and J is TRBJ1-5; D is unclear. CDR1 GTSNPN and CDR2 SVGIG come from the germline V gene (reference sequence). The V end was cut by 5 bases, the J end by 7 bases, with 18 bases between. The CDR3 loop spans 14 amino acids.

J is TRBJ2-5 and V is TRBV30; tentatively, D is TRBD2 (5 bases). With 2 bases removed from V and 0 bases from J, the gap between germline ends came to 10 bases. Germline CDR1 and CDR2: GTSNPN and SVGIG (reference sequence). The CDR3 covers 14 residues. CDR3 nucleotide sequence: TGTGCCTGGAGTCGAGGGATGTACCAAGAGACCCAGTACTTC. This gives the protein CAWSRGMYQETQYF.

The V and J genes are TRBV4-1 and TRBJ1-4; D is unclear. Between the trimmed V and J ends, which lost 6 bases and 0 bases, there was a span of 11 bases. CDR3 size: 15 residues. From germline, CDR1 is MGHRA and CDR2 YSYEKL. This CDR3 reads CASSYGPATNEKLFF. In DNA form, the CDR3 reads TGCGCCAGCAGTTACGGACCTGCAACTAATGAAAAACTGTTTTTT.

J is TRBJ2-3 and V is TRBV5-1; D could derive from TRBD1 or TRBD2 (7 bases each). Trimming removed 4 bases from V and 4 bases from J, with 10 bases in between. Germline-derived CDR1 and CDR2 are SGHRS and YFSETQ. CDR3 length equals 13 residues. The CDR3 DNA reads TGCGCCAGCAGCGCAGGGGGGGCAGATACGCAGTATTTT. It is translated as CASSAGGADTQYF.

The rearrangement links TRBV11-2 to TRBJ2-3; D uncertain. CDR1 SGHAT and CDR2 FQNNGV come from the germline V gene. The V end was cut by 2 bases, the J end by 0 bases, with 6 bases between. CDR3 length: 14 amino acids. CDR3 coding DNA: TGTGCCAGCAGCTTAACTATTAGCACAGATACGCAGTATTTT. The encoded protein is CASSLTISTDTQYF.

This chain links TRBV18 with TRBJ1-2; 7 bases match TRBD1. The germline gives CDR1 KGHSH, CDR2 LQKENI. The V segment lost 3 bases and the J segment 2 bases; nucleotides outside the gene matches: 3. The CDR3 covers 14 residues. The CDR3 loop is CASSPGQYNYGYTF. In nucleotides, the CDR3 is TGTGCCAGCTCACCGGGACAGTACAACTATGGCTACACCTTC.

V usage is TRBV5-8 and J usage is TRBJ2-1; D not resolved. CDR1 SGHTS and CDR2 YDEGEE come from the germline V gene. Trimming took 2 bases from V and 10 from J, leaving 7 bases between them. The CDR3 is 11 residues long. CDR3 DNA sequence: TGTGCCAGCAGCTTTCGCCGAGAGCAGTTCTTC. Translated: CASSFRREQFF.

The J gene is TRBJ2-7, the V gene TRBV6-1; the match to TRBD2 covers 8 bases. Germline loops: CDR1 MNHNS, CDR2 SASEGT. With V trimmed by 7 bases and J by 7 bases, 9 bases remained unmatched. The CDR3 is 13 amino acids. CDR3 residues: CASTQREIREQYF. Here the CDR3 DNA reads TGTGCCAGCACCCAGCGGGAGATACGGGAGCAGTACTTC.